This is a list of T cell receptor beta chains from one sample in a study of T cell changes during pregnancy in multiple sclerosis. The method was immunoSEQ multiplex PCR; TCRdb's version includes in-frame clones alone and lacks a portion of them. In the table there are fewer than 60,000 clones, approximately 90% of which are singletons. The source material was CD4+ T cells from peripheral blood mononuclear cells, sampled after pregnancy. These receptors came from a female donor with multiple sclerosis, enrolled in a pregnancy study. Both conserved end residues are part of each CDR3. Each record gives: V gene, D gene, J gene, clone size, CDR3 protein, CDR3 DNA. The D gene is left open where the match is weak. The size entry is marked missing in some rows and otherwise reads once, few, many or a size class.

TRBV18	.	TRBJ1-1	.	CASSDQQLSNTEAFF	TGTGCCAGCTCCGATCAACAGCTTTCGAACACTGAAGCTTTCTTT
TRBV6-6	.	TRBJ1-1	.	CASSYTRTEAFF	TGTGCCAGCAGTTACACCCGGACTGAAGCTTTCTTT
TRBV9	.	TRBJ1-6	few	CASSVLSNSPLHF	TGTGCCAGCAGCGTACTGTCCAATTCACCCCTCCACTTT
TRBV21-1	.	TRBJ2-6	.	CASPPGDRSGANVLTF	TGTGCCAGCCCCCCGGGAGACCGCTCTGGGGCCAACGTCCTGACTTTC
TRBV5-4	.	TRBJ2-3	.	CASSLATDTQYF	TGTGCCAGCAGCTTGGCGACAGATACGCAGTATTTT
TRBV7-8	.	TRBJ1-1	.	CASSSRWTIEAFF	TGTGCCAGCAGCTCCCGGTGGACTATTGAAGCTTTCTTT
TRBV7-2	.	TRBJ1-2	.	CASSLDPGNGSGYTF	TGTGCCAGCAGCTTAGACCCGGGTAACGGGTCTGGCTACACCTTC
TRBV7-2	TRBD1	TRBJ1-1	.	CASTTDRGDTEAFF	TGTGCCAGCACCACGGACAGGGGAGACACTGAAGCTTTCTTT
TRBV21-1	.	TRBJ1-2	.	CASSTSWGGEANYGYTF	TGTGCCAGCAGCACCTCATGGGGGGGAGAGGCTAACTATGGCTACACCTTC
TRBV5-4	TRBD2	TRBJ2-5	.	CAWGVAGGKETQYF	TGTGCCTGGGGGGTAGCGGGGGGGAAAGAGACCCAGTACTTC
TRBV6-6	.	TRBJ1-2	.	CASSYSGHYGYTF	TGTGCCAGCAGTTACTCGGGCCACTATGGCTACACCTTC
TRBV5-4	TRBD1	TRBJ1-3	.	CASSPGTGVNTIYF	TGTGCCAGCAGCCCCGGGACAGGGGTAAACACCATATATTTT
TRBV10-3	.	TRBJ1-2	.	CAISGHWGENYGYTF	TGTGCCATCAGCGGCCACTGGGGGGAAAACTATGGCTACACCTTC
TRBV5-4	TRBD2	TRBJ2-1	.	CASSSKGAGGYNEQFF	TGTGCCAGCAGCTCAAAGGGAGCGGGGGGATACAATGAGCAGTTCTTC
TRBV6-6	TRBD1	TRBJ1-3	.	CASSPGQGATGNTIYF	TGTGCCAGCAGCCCGGGACAGGGGGCGACTGGAAACACCATATATTTT
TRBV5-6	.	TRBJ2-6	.	CASSLRGSGANVLTF	TGTGCCAGCAGCTTGCGAGGCTCTGGGGCCAACGTCCTGACTTTC
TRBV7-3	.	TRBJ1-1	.	CASSLSGFTEAFF	TGTGCCAGCAGCTTAAGCGGCTTCACTGAAGCTTTCTTT
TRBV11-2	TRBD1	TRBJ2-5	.	CASSNRQGAETQYF	TGTGCCAGCAGCAACCGACAGGGGGCGGAGACCCAGTACTTC
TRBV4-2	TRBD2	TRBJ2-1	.	CASSQAGGGARNEQFF	TGTGCCAGCAGCCAAGCTGGCGGGGGGGCTAGAAATGAGCAGTTCTTC
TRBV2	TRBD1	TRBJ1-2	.	CASNTPDRGYGYTF	TGTGCCAGCAATACCCCAGACAGGGGGTATGGCTACACCTTC